Below are 31 T cell receptor beta chains sequenced from a single sample in a study of PD-1 blockade in classical Hodgkin lymphoma. Each patient's relapse followed autologous stem cell transplantation, and brentuximab vedotin exposure varied. Generated by immunoSEQ multiplex PCR, the TCRdb table keeps only in-frame clones and is missing some. The table has some 16,000 clones, 75% to 90% seen once; the top ten hold approximately 40%. The sequencing here drew on peripheral blood mononuclear cells (PBMCs), taken before the second cycle of nivolumab. All receptors derive from a human donor with classical Hodgkin lymphoma.

This clone has more than one count but fewer than ten. The CDR3: CASSFTGTGAFQYF. CDR3 nucleotide sequence: TGTGCCAGCAGCTTTACCGGGACAGGAGCCTTTCAGTACTTC. The chain is built from TRBV11-2 and TRBJ2-4; 8 bases agree with TRBD1. Unmatched junction bases numbered 9, after V lost 3 bases and J lost 11 bases. This CDR3 is built from 14 residues. The V gene's germline CDR1 is SGHAT and CDR2 FQNNGV.

The chain couples TRBV7-2 to TRBJ2-2; 8 positions agree with TRBD1. This CDR3 comprises 15 residues. CDR1 is SGHTA and CDR2 is FQGNSA in the germline V gene. V shed 5 bases, J shed 5 bases, and the junction held 7 bases outside the gene matches. The CDR3 DNA is TGTGCCAGCAGCGGACAGGGTGGGATGACCGGGGAGCTGTTTTTT. This encodes CASSGQGGMTGELFF.

This chain links TRBV9 with TRBJ2-4; 11 bases map to TRBD2. CDR1 is SGDLS, CDR2 YYNGEE, per germline. The CDR3 sequence is 14 residues long. The trim removed 3 bases at V and 6 bases at J, leaving 2 bases unmatched. In DNA, the CDR3 is TGTGCCAGCAGCGGGGGGACTAGCGGAAACATTCAGTACTTC. As protein: CASSGGTSGNIQYF. The full variable domain, rest sourced from reference TRBV9 and TRBJ2-4, is DSGVTQTPKHLITATGQRVTLRCSPRSGDLSVYWYQQSLDQGLQFLIQYYNGEERAKGNILERFSAQQFPDLHSELNLSSLELGDSALYFCASSGGTSGNIQYFGAGTRLSVL.

The rearrangement links TRBV29-1 to TRBJ2-1; 8 bases are a match to TRBD2. Germline-derived CDR1 and CDR2 are SQVTM and ANQGSEA. V lost 4 bases and J lost 2; bases outside the gene matches: 1. CDR3 length: 13 amino acids. CDR3 DNA sequence: TGCAGCGTTGCGGGACTAGCCTACAATGAGCAGTTCTTC. This translates into CSVAGLAYNEQFF.

This chain joins TRBV7-8 and TRBJ1-2; D not resolved. Trimming removed 5 bases at V and 1 base at J, with 11 bases between. The CDR3 length is 14 residues. The germline V gene has CDR1 SGHVS and CDR2 FQNEAQ. For the CDR3, the DNA is TGTGCCAGCAGCCAAACGTCCATTAACTATGGCTACACCTTC. Its protein product is CASSQTSINYGYTF.

Only one count was recorded for this clone. The V and J genes are TRBV11-2 and TRBJ2-5, with D perhaps TRBD2 (7 bases). In germline, CDR1 is SGHAT, CDR2 FQNNGV. Between the trimmed V and J ends, which lost 4 bases and 2 bases, there was a span of 17 bases. The CDR3 is made up of 16 amino acids. The CDR3 nucleotides are TGTGCCAGCAGCTCCGGGTCGGGGGGCGGTCAAGAGACCCAGTACTTC. Amino acids: CASSSGSGGGQETQYF.

V usage is TRBV7-9 and J usage is TRBJ2-7, with 11 bases that match TRBD2. V lost 1 base, J lost 7 bases, and 9 bases stayed unmatched. The V gene's germline CDR1 is SEHNR and CDR2 FQNEAQ (reference sequence). This CDR3 has 16 amino acids. The CDR3 coding sequence is TGTGCCAGCAGCTTAGGTCCGGGACTAGCGGCGGGTGAGCAGTACTTC. It specifies CASSLGPGLAAGEQYF.

The CDR3 DNA reads TGCGCCAGCAGCTCCTTGGACAGGACCTACGAGCAGTACTTC. Translation: CASSSLDRTYEQYF. This chain connects TRBV5-1 to TRBJ2-7; 7 positions agree with TRBD1. The length of the CDR3 is 14 residues. Germline trimming cut 3 bases from V and 2 bases from J; bases unmatched to any gene: 5. Germline V gene lookup returns CDR1 SGHRS and CDR2 YFSETQ.

This clone came up once. The V and J genes are TRBV12-5 and TRBJ2-5; D perhaps matches TRBD1 (6 bases). This CDR3 is built from 13 residues. Trimming pared 2 bases from V and 4 bases from J, leaving 8 bases between. CDR1 and CDR2 from the germline V gene are LGHNT and FRNRAP. The CDR3 spells CASGLTGSETQYF. The CDR3 DNA follows: TGTGCTAGTGGTTTGACAGGGTCAGAGACCCAGTACTTC.

The chain employs TRBV7-2 and TRBJ1-3; TRBD1 agrees at 10 bases. V dropped 1 base and J dropped 3; count of bases not matched to a gene: 3. The germline V gene has CDR1 SGHTA and CDR2 FQGNSA. CDR3 length: 16 residues. CDR3 in amino acids: CASSLGQGAFGNTIYF. The CDR3 DNA sequence: TGTGCCAGCAGCTTAGGACAGGGGGCTTTTGGAAACACCATATATTTT. The full variable domain, rest sourced from reference TRBV7-2 and TRBJ1-3, is GAGVSQSPSNKVTEKGKDVELRCDPISGHTALYWYRQSLGQGLEFLIYFQGNSAPDKSGLPSDRFSAERTGGSVSTLTIQRTQQEDSAVYLCASSLGQGAFGNTIYFGEGSWLTVV.

The V gene is TRBV30, the J gene TRBJ1-5; D is unclear. Germline V lookup: CDR1 GTSNPN, CDR2 SVGIG (reference sequence). The CDR3 totals 14 residues. Deletions cut 3 bases from V and 5 bases from J, with 14 bases between. The CDR3 loop reads CAWRSLANHQPQHF. The CDR3 coding sequence is TGTGCCTGGAGATCCCTCGCAAATCATCAGCCCCAGCATTTT. The variable domain in full, with the rest retrieved from reference TRBV30 and TRBJ1-5, is SQTIHQWPATLVQPVGSPLSLECTVEGTSNPNLYWYRQAAGRGLQLLFYSVGIGQISSEVPQNLSASRPQDRQFILSSKKLLLSDSGFYLCAWRSLANHQPQHFGDGTRLSIL.

The genes are TRBV7-9 and TRBJ2-3; D ambiguous. With 5 bases removed from V and 3 bases from J, the gap between germline ends came to 6 bases. Germline loops: CDR1 SEHNR, CDR2 FQNEAQ (reference sequence). CDR3 length: 12 amino acids. The CDR3 protein is CASSPTTDTQYF. The CDR3 nucleotides are TGTGCCAGCAGCCCTACAACAGATACGCAGTATTTT.

J is TRBJ1-2 and V is TRBV7-3; D gene ambiguous. The germline V and J ends were trimmed by 5 bases and 5 bases, with 9 bases remaining between them. CDR3 size: 12 residues. Germline CDR1 and CDR2: SGHTA and FQGTGA. This CDR3 is CASSLKGYGYTF. CDR3 bases: TGTGCCAGCAGCCTTAAGGGTTATGGCTACACCTTC.

This chain connects TRBV7-9 to TRBJ1-6, with D hard to call. CDR3 length equals 15 residues. With 5 bases removed from V and 3 bases from J, the gap between germline ends came to 11 bases. CDR1 and CDR2 from the germline V gene are SEHNR and FQNEAQ (reference sequence). The CDR3 reads CASSLNFDYNSPLHF. The DNA of the CDR3 is TGTGCCAGCAGCCTTAATTTTGACTATAATTCACCCCTCCACTTT.

V and J are TRBV29-1 and TRBJ2-1; D tentatively fits TRBD1 or TRBD2 (5 bases each). Trimming left V 0 bases short and J 0 bases short, with 24 bases between. The CDR3 is 20 residues long. Germline CDR1 and CDR2: SQVTM and ANQGSEA. For the CDR3, the DNA is TGCAGCGTTGAAGATCTTCCGGGGCTCAGGCTCCCCGGCTCCTACAATGAGCAGTTCTTC. Amino acids: CSVEDLPGLRLPGSYNEQFF.

The gene calls are TRBV18 and TRBJ2-1; D possibly corresponds to TRBD1 (5 bases). Germline V gene sequence: CDR1 KGHSH, CDR2 LQKENI. The V end lost 4 bases, the J end lost 12 bases, and 19 bases lay between the germline ends. The CDR3 length is 14 residues. DNA for the CDR3: TGTGCCAGCTCACAACCGGAAAGGGGTAAGGGGCAGTTCTTC. The encoded protein is CASSQPERGKGQFF.

This clone came up once. This rearrangement joins TRBV6-1 to TRBJ2-7; D is perhaps TRBD1 (5 bases). V dropped 1 base and J dropped 1 base, with 11 bases sitting between them. Germline CDR1 MNHNS, CDR2 SASEGT. The CDR3 spans 15 residues. The CDR3 DNA sequence: TGTGCCAGCAGTGAAGAGGGTGCAGGGTCCTACGAGCAGTACTTC. Its protein product is CASSEEGAGSYEQYF.

Concerning this clone itself: Different DNA sequences within this sample yield the same CDR3. This sequence joins TRBV30 and TRBJ2-7; 7 bases are shared with TRBD1. The CDR3 sequence is 13 residues long. The V segment lost 1 base and the J segment 3 bases; nucleotides outside the gene matches: 3. Germline CDR1 and CDR2: GTSNPN and SVGIG (reference sequence). CDR3 protein: CAWSESGGYEQYF. CDR3 DNA sequence: TGTGCCTGGAGTGAATCAGGGGGCTACGAGCAGTACTTC.

This clone has more than one count but fewer than ten. The CDR3 here is CASSHMDGYGYTF. CDR3 nucleotide sequence: TGTGCCAGCAGCCACATGGACGGCTATGGCTACACCTTC. This sequence joins TRBV9 and TRBJ1-2, with unresolved D. Germline values: CDR1 SGDLS, CDR2 YYNGEE. The CDR3 contains 13 residues. Trimming took 4 bases from V and 4 from J, leaving 11 bases between them.

V usage is TRBV18 and J usage is TRBJ1-1; 9 bases are shared with TRBD1. V shed 3 bases and J 0 bases; nucleotides not matched to a gene: 8. CDR3 length: 17 residues. The germline V gene has CDR1 KGHSH and CDR2 LQKENI. Here the CDR3 reads CASSPFYRGPMNTEAFF. The CDR3, as DNA: TGTGCCAGCTCACCCTTCTACAGGGGGCCGATGAACACTGAAGCTTTCTTT.

The chain uses TRBV19 and TRBJ2-3, with TRBD2 identical over 8 bases. V shed 6 bases, J shed 3 bases, and the junction held 2 bases outside the gene matches. This CDR3 is 13 amino acids long. CDR1 is LNHDA and CDR2 is SQIVND in the germline V gene (reference sequence). The CDR3 reads CASRAGETDTQYF. The CDR3 DNA reads as TGTGCCAGTAGAGCGGGAGAGACAGATACGCAGTATTTT.

In its sample, this clone was seen a few times. V gene TRBV18 combines with J gene TRBJ1-3; weak D call: TRBD1 (6 bases). V lost 2 bases and J 12 bases, leaving 11 bases between the germline ends. CDR3 length equals 12 residues. Germline values: CDR1 KGHSH, CDR2 LQKENI. In DNA, the CDR3 is TGTGCCAGCTCACCAGTCGGGGGGCACATATATTTT. This translates into CASSPVGGHIYF.

The chain couples TRBV7-8 to TRBJ2-3, with 12 bases matching TRBD1. There are 15 residues in the CDR3. V lost 5 bases, J lost 5 bases, and 5 bases stayed unmatched. Germline V CDR1 and CDR2: SGHVS, FQNEAQ. CDR3 nucleotide sequence: TGTGCCAGCAGCCCGGGACAGGGGGCGAAAGATACGCAGTATTTT. This codes for CASSPGQGAKDTQYF.

The count of this clone is one. The J gene is TRBJ1-2, the V gene TRBV27; possibly TRBD1 for D (6 bases). Per the germline V gene, CDR1 is MNHEY and CDR2 is SMNVEV (reference sequence). V dropped 2 bases and J dropped 2 bases, with 12 bases sitting between them. CDR3 length equals 15 residues. This CDR3 reads CASSLDWTDNYGYTF. The CDR3 nucleotides read TGTGCCAGCAGTTTAGACTGGACAGACAACTATGGCTACACCTTC.

The J gene is TRBJ1-2, the V gene TRBV7-9; TRBD1 agrees at 8 bases. Germline-derived CDR1 and CDR2 are SEHNR and FQNEAQ (reference sequence). This CDR3 has 15 residues. The V segment lost 2 bases and the J segment 6 bases; nucleotides outside the gene matches: 8. The CDR3 nucleotides read TGTGCCAGCAGCTTATCTGCAGGACAGGGACATGGCTACACCTTC. This translates into CASSLSAGQGHGYTF.

The chain couples TRBV14 to TRBJ2-1; 11 bases are shared with TRBD2. The CDR3 totals 15 residues. J was trimmed by 4 bases and V by 5 bases; bases with no gene match: 4. Germline CDR1 SGHDN, CDR2 FVKESK. In DNA form, the CDR3 reads TGTGCCAGCAGCGCCGGGACTAGCGGTTACAATGAGCAGTTCTTC. Residues: CASSAGTSGYNEQFF.

This clone was seen more than once but under ten times. The chain has TRBV19 and TRBJ1-6; D is unclear. The CDR3 contains 16 residues. Germline V lookup: CDR1 LNHDA, CDR2 SQIVND (reference sequence). V lost 3 bases to trimming and J lost 0 bases, with 9 bases between them. This chain's CDR3 is CASSMARTSYNSPLHF. The CDR3 nucleotides read TGTGCCAGTAGTATGGCCCGGACCTCCTATAATTCACCCCTCCACTTT.

The J gene is TRBJ2-1, the V gene TRBV7-3; D unclear. Trimming cost V 1 base and J 8 bases, with 9 bases left between them. The CDR3 sequence is 13 residues long. Germline values: CDR1 SGHTA, CDR2 FQGTGA. The CDR3 DNA follows: TGTGCCAGCAGCTTAAGGGAAGTCGATGAGCAGTTCTTC. Its protein is CASSLREVDEQFF.

This clone occurred a few times. This chain uses TRBV5-1 with TRBJ2-1; no firm D call. The germline V gene has CDR1 SGHRS and CDR2 YFSETQ. CDR3 size: 15 residues. V lost 1 base to trimming and J lost 0 bases, with 8 bases between them. The CDR3 region is CASSLSQSSYNEQFF. The CDR3 coding sequence is TGCGCCAGCAGCTTGTCCCAAAGCTCCTACAATGAGCAGTTCTTC.

The chain couples TRBV2 to TRBJ1-5, with TRBD1 as a possible D gene (5 bases). This CDR3 region has 15 residues. Trimming left V 4 bases short and J 7 bases short, with 17 bases between. The germline V gene encodes CDR1 SNHLY and CDR2 FYNNEI. The chain's CDR3 is CASSVEAGRGQPQHF. The CDR3 coding sequence is TGTGCCAGCAGTGTCGAAGCCGGGAGGGGACAGCCCCAGCATTTT.

The chain combines TRBV6-1 with TRBJ1-2; D is unresolved. This CDR3 is 13 amino acids long. V was clipped by 5 bases and J by 6 bases, with 13 bases between them. CDR1 is MNHNS and CDR2 is SASEGT in the germline V gene. CDR3 nucleotides: TGTGCCAGCAGTTATTTCGACTATGATGGCTACACCTTC. Its protein is CASSYFDYDGYTF.